These 29 T cell receptor beta chains were sequenced from one sample in a study of T cell repertoires in cytomegalovirus infection. One entry per CDR3 protein results from TCRdb running MiXCR on the reads. The sample contains roughly 170,000 distinct CDR3 sequences, about a fifth of which appear only once. These TCRs are of unknown antigen specificity. Sequencing used CD8+ T cells from cultured PBMCs, obtained from culture after CMV antigen stimulation. These receptors were taken from a human donor in good health (CMV status not recorded). Some clones in this sample may be carry-over from other donors' samples.

This rearrangement joins TRBV6-1 to TRBJ1-2, with TRBD1 identical over 7 bases. CDR1 MNHNS and CDR2 SASEGT come from the germline V gene. CDR3 size: 13 residues. The junction had 6 bases not matched to a gene; V was cut back by 7 bases and J by 4 bases. CDR3 region: CASTHRGAYGYTF. CDR3 nucleotide sequence: TGTGCCAGCACTCACAGGGGAGCCTATGGCTACACCTTC.

This clonotype was counted a few times. The gene calls are TRBV7-2 and TRBJ2-7, with 9 bases aligning to TRBD1. The CDR3 has 14 residues. The V gene end was trimmed by 5 bases and the J gene end by 6 bases; junction bases not matched to a gene: 8. Germline CDR1 and CDR2: SGHTA and FQGNSA. CDR3 region: CASSLGDRVFEQYF. The CDR3 region has the DNA TGTGCCAGCAGCCTCGGGGACAGGGTGTTCGAGCAGTACTTC. Full variable domain (missing parts from reference TRBV7-2 and TRBJ2-7): GAGVSQSPSNKVTEKGKDVELRCDPISGHTALYWYRQSLGQGLEFLIYFQGNSAPDKSGLPSDRFSAERTGGSVSTLTIQRTQQEDSAVYLCASSLGDRVFEQYFGPGTRLTVT.

The chain combines TRBV5-4 with TRBJ1-1; TRBD1 is a possible D gene (6 bases). Per germline, CDR1 SGHNT and CDR2 YYREEE (reference sequence). V dropped 5 bases and J dropped 1 base, with 21 bases sitting between them. The CDR3 covers 17 residues. The CDR3 here is CASRSPGQPRGNTEAFF. In DNA form, the CDR3 reads TGTGCCAGCAGAAGCCCCGGACAGCCCCGGGGGAACACTGAAGCTTTCTTT.

This clonotype was counted only a few times. This rearrangement joins TRBV7-8 to TRBJ2-2; perhaps TRBD2 as D (6 bases). The V end lost 5 bases, the J end lost 4 bases, and 14 bases lay between the germline ends. There are 15 residues in the CDR3. Germline CDR1 is SGHVS and CDR2 is FQNEAQ. The CDR3 sequence is CASSPIGSGTGELFF. The CDR3 DNA follows: TGTGCCAGCAGCCCAATCGGGAGCGGCACCGGGGAGCTGTTTTTT.

The rearrangement uses TRBV6-1 and TRBJ1-5, with D uncertain. Germline CDR1 reads MNHNS; CDR2 reads SASEGT. The CDR3 is 14 residues long. Between the trimmed V and J ends, which lost 1 base and 6 bases, there was a span of 10 bases. DNA of the CDR3: TGTGCCAGCAGTGAAGGGAGGCGCCTTCAGCCCCAGCATTTT. It is translated as CASSEGRRLQPQHF.

The V call is TRBV20-1, the J call TRBJ2-2; no definite D call. The CDR3 totals 13 residues. V lost 0 bases and J 5 bases, leaving 7 bases between the germline ends. Germline V CDR1 and CDR2: DFQATT, SNEGSKA (reference sequence). Here the CDR3 reads CSARDQGTGELFF. Written as DNA, the CDR3 is TGCAGTGCTAGAGATCAAGGGACCGGGGAGCTGTTTTTT.

This clonotype was seen at least ten times. V usage is TRBV11-1 and J usage is TRBJ2-1, with D possibly matching TRBD2 (6 bases). Per the germline V gene, CDR1 is SGHAT and CDR2 is FQDESV (reference sequence). Trimming removed 4 bases from V and 7 bases from J, with 14 bases in between. The CDR3 spans 14 residues. The CDR3 reads CASSSGGNRNEQFF. Here the CDR3 DNA reads TGTGCCAGCAGCTCCGGGGGTAATCGGAATGAGCAGTTCTTC.

This sequence joins TRBV2 and TRBJ1-2; D is ambiguous. The ends were cut back, 1 base at V and 1 base at J, with 7 bases in the middle. CDR1 is SNHLY, CDR2 FYNNEI, per germline. This CDR3 has 14 residues. CDR3 DNA: TGTGCCAGCAGTGAAGGGCCCGTTAACTATGGCTACACCTTC. Residues: CASSEGPVNYGYTF.

This chain uses TRBV7-9 with TRBJ2-7; 7 nucleotides match TRBD1. With 1 base clipped from V and 3 bases from J, the junction kept 15 bases outside the gene matches. The CDR3 consists of 18 residues. Germline V gives CDR1 SEHNR, CDR2 FQNEAQ (reference sequence). DNA for the CDR3: TGTGCCAGCAGCTTAGTACCGGACAGGCATAAGGGGTACTACGAGCAGTACTTC. This gives the protein CASSLVPDRHKGYYEQYF.

CDR3 region: CASSLGGASSETQYF. CDR3 DNA: TGTGCCAGCAGCTTGGGAGGGGCCTCGTCAGAGACCCAGTACTTC. This chain uses TRBV5-4 with TRBJ2-5, with D perhaps given as TRBD1 or TRBD2 (5 bases each). This CDR3 is 15 amino acids long. Trimming left V 0 bases short and J 4 bases short, with 13 bases between. Germline CDR1 and CDR2: SGHNT and YYREEE (reference sequence). Based on the CDR3 plus reference TRBV5-4 and TRBJ2-5, the full variable domain is ETGVTQSPTHLIKTRGQQVTLRCSSQSGHNTVSWYQQALGQGPQFIFQYYREEENGRGNFPPRFSGLQFPNYSSELNVNALELDDSALYLCASSLGGASSETQYFGPGTRLLVL.

This clonotype turned up a few times. This rearrangement joins TRBV7-8 to TRBJ2-7, with TRBD2 identical over 12 bases. CDR3 size: 16 residues. The V gene end was trimmed by 4 bases and the J gene end by 3 bases; junction bases not matched to a gene: 7. The V gene's germline CDR1 is SGHVS and CDR2 FQNEAQ. The CDR3 loop is CASSYGSTSGGYEQYF. CDR3 DNA sequence: TGTGCCAGCAGCTACGGGTCGACTAGCGGGGGCTACGAGCAGTACTTC. The full variable domain, in which reference TRBV7-8 and TRBJ2-7 provide the parts outside the CDR3, is GAGVSQSPRYKVAKRGQDVALRCDPISGHVSLFWYQQALGQGPEFLTYFQNEAQLDKSGLPSDRFFAERPEGSVSTLKIQRTQQEDSAVYLCASSYGSTSGGYEQYFGPGTRLTVT.

This clonotype appeared once. V is TRBV20-1 and J is TRBJ1-1, with D tentatively TRBD1 (6 bases). This CDR3 has 15 amino acids. Per germline, CDR1 DFQATT and CDR2 SNEGSKA (reference sequence). Trimming removed 2 bases at V and 2 bases at J, with 15 bases between. Written as DNA, the CDR3 is TGCAGTGCTAGAAACGCCGGGACACCCAACACTGAAGCTTTCTTT. Its protein product is CSARNAGTPNTEAFF.

In this sample, this clonotype turned up a few times. V is TRBV14 and J is TRBJ1-1; D gene ambiguous. The V gene's germline CDR1 is SGHDN and CDR2 FVKESK. Trimming shortened V by 0 bases and J by 3 bases, and 8 bases separated the two germline ends. The length of the CDR3 is 14 residues. The DNA for the CDR3 is TGTGCCAGCAGCCAAGAAGTGGAGCACACTGAAGCTTTCTTT. Translation gives CASSQEVEHTEAFF.

This clonotype turned up a few times. The chain couples TRBV12-3 or TRBV12-4 to TRBJ2-5, with unresolved D. This CDR3 has 14 amino acids. Trimming took 5 bases from V and 2 from J, leaving 12 bases between them. The CDR3 region has the DNA TGTGCCAGCAGTCCTGAAGGGATTCAAGAGACCCAGTACTTC. It translates to CASSPEGIQETQYF.

The DNA for the CDR3 is TGCAGTGCCACGGGACGATTTCGACAGGCGATCTCCTACGAGCAGTACTTC. This codes for CSATGRFRQAISYEQYF. The chain recombines TRBV20-1 with TRBJ2-7, with a tentative D call TRBD1 (6 bases). Trimming took 6 bases from V and 0 from J, leaving 24 bases between them. Per the germline V gene, CDR1 is DFQATT and CDR2 is SNEGSKA (reference sequence). The CDR3 spans 17 residues.

V gene TRBV11-2 combines with J gene TRBJ2-3, with TRBD2 identical over 13 bases. This CDR3 contains 15 residues. After removal of 4 bases from V and 6 bases from J, the junction contained 4 bases not matched to a gene. CDR1 SGHAT and CDR2 FQNNGV come from the germline V gene. In DNA form, the CDR3 reads TGTGCCAGCAGCTCGACTAGCGGGGGGAGGGATACGCAGTATTTT. Its protein product is CASSSTSGGRDTQYF.

In its sample, this clonotype was seen a few times. J is TRBJ1-6 and V is TRBV12-3 or TRBV12-4; 7 positions agree with TRBD1. J was trimmed by 2 bases and V by 4 bases; bases with no gene match: 2. The CDR3 extends over 15 amino acids. CDR3 protein: CASSSTGPYNSPLHF. The CDR3 DNA is TGTGCCAGCAGTTCGACAGGGCCCTATAATTCACCCCTCCACTTT.

This clonotype was seen only a few times. This chain connects TRBV18 to TRBJ1-1, with D tentatively TRBD1 (6 bases). V was cut by 2 bases and J by 0 bases, with 10 bases left in between. This CDR3 comprises 15 residues. In germline, CDR1 is KGHSH, CDR2 LQKENI. The CDR3 DNA follows: TGTGCCAGCTCACCAGACACAGGGATGAACACTGAAGCTTTCTTT. This gives the protein CASSPDTGMNTEAFF. Using reference TRBV18 and TRBJ1-1 for the parts outside the CDR3, the full variable domain is NAGVMQNPRHLVRRRGQEARLRCSPMKGHSHVYWYRQLPEEGLKFMVYLQKENIIDESGMPKERFSAEFPKEGPSILRIQQVVRGDSAAYFCASSPDTGMNTEAFFGQGTRLTVV.

This clonotype was seen repeatedly, ten times or more. This rearrangement joins TRBV20-1 to TRBJ2-1; 7 positions match TRBD1. J was trimmed by 3 bases and V by 3 bases; bases with no gene match: 8. The CDR3 loop spans 15 amino acids. Germline V CDR1 and CDR2: DFQATT, SNEGSKA (reference sequence). DNA of the CDR3: TGCAGTGCTAGGGGAGACAGGGCCCTCTACAATGAGCAGTTCTTC. Translation gives CSARGDRALYNEQFF.

The chain has TRBV15 and TRBJ2-7; D may be TRBD1 or TRBD2 (5 bases each). Trimming pared 3 bases from V and 3 bases from J, leaving 15 bases between. The CDR3 is 15 residues long. The germline CDR1 and CDR2 sequences are LNHNV and YYDKDF (reference sequence). CDR3: CATSSSRDPNYEQYF. The CDR3 DNA is TGTGCCACCAGCAGCTCCCGGGACCCCAACTACGAGCAGTACTTC.

This clonotype has a handful of counts. The gene calls are TRBV6-1 and TRBJ2-7; D gene ambiguous. V gave up 3 bases and J gave up 9 bases, with 15 bases separating them. This CDR3 comprises 13 residues. Germline V CDR1 and CDR2: MNHNS, SASEGT. As DNA, the CDR3 is TGTGCCAGCAGTGAGATGACGATGCCTGGGCAGTACTTC. Its translation is CASSEMTMPGQYF.

This clonotype was detected only a few times. The rearrangement links TRBV4-1 to TRBJ2-7; 9 bases are shared with TRBD2. The V and J ends lost 6 bases and 5 bases, in that order; junction bases with no gene match: 5. Germline assignment: CDR1 MGHRA and CDR2 YSYEKL. The CDR3 is made up of 13 amino acids. CDR3 protein: CASSSAGGNEQYF. The CDR3 nucleotides read TGCGCCAGCAGTTCTGCGGGGGGGAACGAGCAGTACTTC.

The chain recombines TRBV12-3 or TRBV12-4 with TRBJ1-2, with a tentative D call TRBD1 (5 bases). The CDR3 runs to 14 residues. V was shortened by 3 bases and J by 4 bases, with 12 bases between the two germline ends. The CDR3 DNA follows: TGTGCCAGCAGTTTCGGGGAGGGGTTCTATGGCTACACCTTC. It codes for CASSFGEGFYGYTF.

This chain uses TRBV12-3 or TRBV12-4 with TRBJ1-4; D uncertain. Trimming took 3 bases from V and 7 from J, leaving 15 bases between them. This CDR3 has 15 residues. For the CDR3, the DNA is TGTGCCAGCAGTTTGCCGGCCGCAATGGGTGAAAAACTGTTTTTT. The encoded protein is CASSLPAAMGEKLFF.

The CDR3 DNA reads as TGTGCCAGCAGTTTTTACCTTTCCGACGAGCAGTACTTC. Encoded protein: CASSFYLSDEQYF. The chain uses TRBV12-3 or TRBV12-4 and TRBJ2-7, with D hard to call. Trimming removed 3 bases from V and 5 bases from J, with 11 bases in between. The CDR3 is 13 amino acids.

This clonotype was seen a few times. V is TRBV12-3 or TRBV12-4 and J is TRBJ2-5; TRBD1 matches at 7 bases. The CDR3 spans 14 residues. V was clipped by 9 bases and J by 1 base; unmatched bases: 8. CDR3 amino acids: CASLRQGRQETQYF. The CDR3 DNA is TGTGCCAGTCTAAGACAGGGACGCCAAGAGACCCAGTACTTC.

The chain has TRBV4-1 and TRBJ1-5; D gene uncertain. CDR1 and CDR2 from the germline V gene are MGHRA and YSYEKL. V was pared by 1 base and J by 6 bases, with 7 bases between. There are 13 residues in the CDR3. CDR3 residues: CASSQGWAQPQHF. CDR3 bases: TGCGCCAGCAGCCAAGGCTGGGCTCAGCCCCAGCATTTT.

This chain links TRBV7-2 with TRBJ2-7; D remains unclear. The CDR3 consists of 16 residues. V shed 7 bases and J shed 5 bases, with 24 bases lying between them. CDR1 and CDR2 from the germline V gene are SGHTA and FQGNSA. The DNA for the CDR3 is TGTGCCAGCACCCCTACCTGGTCCCGGTACGGCGACGAGCAGTACTTC. Its translation is CASTPTWSRYGDEQYF.

This clonotype appeared a few times. This CDR3 reads CASSPGNYEQYF. The CDR3 nucleotides read TGTGCCAGCAGCCCCGGGAACTACGAGCAGTACTTC. The chain uses TRBV12-3 or TRBV12-4 and TRBJ2-7, with D possibly being TRBD2 (5 bases). V gave up 6 bases and J gave up 3 bases, with 9 bases separating them. The CDR3 extends over 12 amino acids.